These 10 T cell receptor beta chains were all obtained from the same sample, sequenced in a study of cytomegalovirus exposure and HLA in healthy donors. PCR used 60 Vbeta primers and 13 Jbeta primers. The method was immunoSEQ multiplex PCR; TCRdb's version includes in-frame clones alone and lacks a portion of them. The table has roughly 150,000 clones, around 80% seen once. Sequencing was done on a sample of PBMCs. The receptors come from a woman in her forties in good health and CMV-seronegative.

The rearrangement uses TRBV29-1 and TRBJ2-7; D remains ambiguous. Trimming cost V 1 base and J 3 bases, with 7 bases left between them. The germline V gene has CDR1 SQVTM and CDR2 ANQGSEA. The CDR3 loop spans 12 amino acids. This CDR3 is CSVEGRNYEQYF. In DNA form, the CDR3 reads TGCAGCGTTGAAGGCAGAAACTACGAGCAGTACTTC.

V and J are TRBV4-1 and TRBJ2-7; the D gene is possibly TRBD1 (6 bases). In germline, CDR1 is MGHRA, CDR2 YSYEKL. V was clipped by 3 bases and J by 0 bases, with 15 bases between them. This CDR3 comprises 16 residues. The CDR3 bases are TGCGCCAGCAGCCACGTTTCAACAGGGAACTCCTACGAGCAGTACTTC. This sequence encodes CASSHVSTGNSYEQYF.

This chain uses TRBV15 with TRBJ2-5; 7 bases match TRBD1. Germline V gives CDR1 LNHNV, CDR2 YYDKDF (reference sequence). Trimming at V came to 0 bases and at J to 5 bases, leaving 6 bases not matched to a gene. There are 15 residues in the CDR3. The CDR3 DNA reads as TGTGCCACCAGCAGAGACCCGACAGGGATGGAGACCCAGTACTTC. Its protein is CATSRDPTGMETQYF.

This sequence joins TRBV7-9 and TRBJ2-5, with 10 bases aligning to TRBD1. This CDR3 is 13 amino acids long. The germline V gene encodes CDR1 SEHNR and CDR2 FQNEAQ (reference sequence). The V gene end was trimmed by 8 bases and the J gene end by 5 bases; junction bases not matched to a gene: 5. CDR3 bases: TGTGCCAGCCGCCCGGGACAGGGGGAGACCCAGTACTTC. Its protein is CASRPGQGETQYF.

This chain joins TRBV28 and TRBJ1-1; D gene ambiguous. The CDR3 extends over 13 amino acids. Trimming shortened V by 5 bases and J by 0 bases, and 7 bases separated the two germline ends. In germline, CDR1 is MDHEN, CDR2 SYDVKM. The DNA for the CDR3 is TGTGCCAGCAGTGGGAGGATGAACACTGAAGCTTTCTTT. Residues: CASSGRMNTEAFF.

This chain connects TRBV7-3 to TRBJ2-1, with 7 bases that match TRBD1. The CDR3 contains 13 residues. The V gene end was trimmed by 7 bases and the J gene end by 5 bases; junction bases not matched to a gene: 5. From germline, CDR1 is SGHTA and CDR2 FQGTGA. The CDR3: CASTMTGHNEQFF. CDR3 coding DNA: TGTGCCAGCACCATGACAGGGCACAATGAGCAGTTCTTC.

This rearrangement joins TRBV11-3 to TRBJ2-1; 8 bases line up with TRBD2. CDR1 SGHNT and CDR2 YENEEA come from the germline V gene. This CDR3 has 16 amino acids. The V gene end was trimmed by 7 bases and the J gene end by 7 bases; junction bases not matched to a gene: 15. The CDR3 DNA follows: TGTGCCAGCAATCCAAGGGAGGTAGCGGGGTATAATGAGCAGTTCTTC. This encodes CASNPREVAGYNEQFF.

J is TRBJ2-7 and V is TRBV28; 8 bases align to TRBD1. Trimming took 4 bases from V and 2 from J; bases not matched to a gene: 7. This CDR3 has 15 amino acids. Germline assignment: CDR1 MDHEN and CDR2 SYDVKM. In DNA, the CDR3 is TGTGCCAGCAGTTCACCCCGGACAGGGCCCTACGAGCAGTACTTC. Residues: CASSSPRTGPYEQYF.

The V gene is TRBV4-2, the J gene TRBJ2-3, with D possibly TRBD2 on 6 matching bases. Between the trimmed V and J ends, which lost 4 bases and 5 bases, there was a span of 13 bases. Germline V gene data show CDR1 as LGHNA and CDR2 as YNFKEQ. The CDR3 extends over 14 amino acids. DNA for the CDR3: TGTGCCAGCAGCCGGGGCGGGGCGGGAGATACGCAGTATTTT. It encodes CASSRGGAGDTQYF.

This rearrangement joins TRBV5-8 to TRBJ2-7; TRBD2 might be the D (6 bases). The germline V gene encodes CDR1 SGHTS and CDR2 YDEGEE. Trimming removed 1 base at V and 2 bases at J, with 13 bases between. The CDR3 has 15 amino acids. The CDR3 protein is CASSLFGGIAYEQYF. The CDR3 DNA reads as TGTGCCAGCAGCTTGTTCGGGGGAATCGCCTACGAGCAGTACTTC.